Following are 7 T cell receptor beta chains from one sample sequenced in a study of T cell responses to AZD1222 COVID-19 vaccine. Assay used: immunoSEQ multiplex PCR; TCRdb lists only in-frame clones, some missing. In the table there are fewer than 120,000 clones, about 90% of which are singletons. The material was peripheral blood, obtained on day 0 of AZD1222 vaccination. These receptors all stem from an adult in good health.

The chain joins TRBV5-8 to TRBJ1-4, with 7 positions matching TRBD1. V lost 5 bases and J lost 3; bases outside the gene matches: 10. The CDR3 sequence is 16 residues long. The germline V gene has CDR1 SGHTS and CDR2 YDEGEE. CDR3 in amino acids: CASRRTGTVSNEKLFF. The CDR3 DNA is TGTGCCAGCAGACGGACCGGGACAGTCTCTAATGAAAAACTGTTTTTT.

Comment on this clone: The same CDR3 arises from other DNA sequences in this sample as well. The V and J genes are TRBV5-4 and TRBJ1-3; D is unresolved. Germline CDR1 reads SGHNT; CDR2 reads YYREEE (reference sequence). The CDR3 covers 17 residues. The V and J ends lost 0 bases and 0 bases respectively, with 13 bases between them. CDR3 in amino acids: CASSLAPGLSSGNTIYF. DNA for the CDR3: TGTGCCAGCAGCTTGGCCCCGGGCCTTAGCTCTGGAAACACCATATATTTT.

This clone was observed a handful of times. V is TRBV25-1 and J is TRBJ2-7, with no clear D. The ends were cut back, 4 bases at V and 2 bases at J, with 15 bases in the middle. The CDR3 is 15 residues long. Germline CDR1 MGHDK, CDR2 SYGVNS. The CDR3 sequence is CASSALIGRAYEQYF. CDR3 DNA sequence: TGTGCCAGCAGTGCACTCATAGGCCGGGCCTACGAGCAGTACTTC.

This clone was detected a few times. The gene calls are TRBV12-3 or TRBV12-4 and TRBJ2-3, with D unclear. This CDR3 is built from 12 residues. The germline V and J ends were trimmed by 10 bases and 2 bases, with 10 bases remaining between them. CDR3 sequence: CATINPTDTQYF. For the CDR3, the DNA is TGTGCCACCATTAACCCCACAGATACGCAGTATTTT.

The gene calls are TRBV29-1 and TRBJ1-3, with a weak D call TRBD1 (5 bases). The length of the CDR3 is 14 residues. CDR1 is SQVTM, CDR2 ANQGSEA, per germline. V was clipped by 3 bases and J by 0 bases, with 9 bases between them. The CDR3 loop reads CSVDSGTSGNTIYF. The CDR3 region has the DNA TGCAGCGTTGATTCAGGGACCTCTGGAAACACCATATATTTT.

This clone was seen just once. Here the CDR3 DNA reads TGCGCCAGCAGCTTGGTGGGGGGCGATGAGCAGTTCTTC. Encoded protein: CASSLVGGDEQFF. The J gene is TRBJ2-1, the V gene TRBV5-1; either TRBD1 or TRBD2 may fit D (6 bases each). Germline lookup yields CDR1 SGHRS and CDR2 YFSETQ. V was cut by 0 bases and J by 8 bases, with 9 bases left in between. The CDR3 totals 13 residues. Full variable domain (missing parts from reference TRBV5-1 and TRBJ2-1): KAGVTQTPRYLIKTRGQQVTLSCSPISGHRSVSWYQQTPGQGLQFLFEYFSETQRNKGNFPGRFSGRQFSNSRSEMNVSTLELGDSALYLCASSLVGGDEQFFGPGTRLTVL.

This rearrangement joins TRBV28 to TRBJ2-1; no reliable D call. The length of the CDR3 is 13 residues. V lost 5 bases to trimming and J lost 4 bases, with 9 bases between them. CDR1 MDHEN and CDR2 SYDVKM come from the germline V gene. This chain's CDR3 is CASSPVRYNEQFF. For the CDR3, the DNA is TGTGCCAGCAGTCCAGTGAGGTACAATGAGCAGTTCTTC.